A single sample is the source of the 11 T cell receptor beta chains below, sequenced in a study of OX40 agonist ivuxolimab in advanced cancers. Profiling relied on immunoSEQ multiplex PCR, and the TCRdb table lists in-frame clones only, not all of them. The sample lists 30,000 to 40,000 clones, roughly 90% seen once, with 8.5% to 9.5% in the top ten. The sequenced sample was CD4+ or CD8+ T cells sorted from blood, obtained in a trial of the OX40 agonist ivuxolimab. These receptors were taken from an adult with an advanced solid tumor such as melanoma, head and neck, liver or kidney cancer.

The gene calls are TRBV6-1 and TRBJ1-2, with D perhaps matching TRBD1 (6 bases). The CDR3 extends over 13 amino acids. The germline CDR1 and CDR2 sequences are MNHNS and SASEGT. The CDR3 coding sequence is TGTAACCTAAGATCACAGGGTAACTATGGCTACACCTTC. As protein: CNLRSQGNYGYTF.

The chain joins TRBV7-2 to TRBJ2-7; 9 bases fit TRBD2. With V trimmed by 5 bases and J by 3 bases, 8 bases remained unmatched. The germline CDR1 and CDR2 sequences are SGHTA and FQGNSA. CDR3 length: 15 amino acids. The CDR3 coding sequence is TGTGCCAGCAGCCTTAGACTAGCGGCTGACTACGAGCAGTACTTC. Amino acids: CASSLRLAADYEQYF.

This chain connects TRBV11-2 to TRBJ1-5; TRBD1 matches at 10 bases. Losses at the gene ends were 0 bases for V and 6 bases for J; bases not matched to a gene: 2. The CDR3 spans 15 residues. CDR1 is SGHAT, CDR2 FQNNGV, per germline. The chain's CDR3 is CASSLEGQGSQPQHF. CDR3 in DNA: TGTGCCAGCAGCTTAGAGGGACAGGGGTCTCAGCCCCAGCATTTT.

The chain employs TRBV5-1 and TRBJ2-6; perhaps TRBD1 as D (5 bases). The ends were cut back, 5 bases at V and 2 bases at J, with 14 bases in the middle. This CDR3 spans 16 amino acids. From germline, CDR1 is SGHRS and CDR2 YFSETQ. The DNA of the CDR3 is TGCGCCAGCAGACCTGACTTGACAGCTGGGGCCAACGTCCTGACTTTC. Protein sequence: CASRPDLTAGANVLTF.

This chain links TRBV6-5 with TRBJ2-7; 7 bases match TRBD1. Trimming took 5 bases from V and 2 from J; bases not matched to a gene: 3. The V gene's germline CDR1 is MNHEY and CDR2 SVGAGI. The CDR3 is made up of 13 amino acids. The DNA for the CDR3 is TGTGCCAGCAGTGGGACAGCTCCCTACGAGCAGTACTTC. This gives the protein CASSGTAPYEQYF.

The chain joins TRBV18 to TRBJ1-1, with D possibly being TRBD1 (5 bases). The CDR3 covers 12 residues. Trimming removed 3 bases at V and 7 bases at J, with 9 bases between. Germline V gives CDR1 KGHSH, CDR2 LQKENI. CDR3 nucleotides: TGTGCCAGCTCACCCAGGGTGGATGAAGCTTTCTTT. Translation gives CASSPRVDEAFF.

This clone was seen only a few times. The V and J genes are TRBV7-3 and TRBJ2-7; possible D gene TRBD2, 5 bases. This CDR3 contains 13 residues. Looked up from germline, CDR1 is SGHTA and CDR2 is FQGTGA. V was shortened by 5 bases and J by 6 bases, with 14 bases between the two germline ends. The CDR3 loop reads CASSRMPEGEQYF. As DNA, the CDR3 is TGTGCCAGCAGCCGCATGCCTGAGGGCGAGCAGTACTTC.

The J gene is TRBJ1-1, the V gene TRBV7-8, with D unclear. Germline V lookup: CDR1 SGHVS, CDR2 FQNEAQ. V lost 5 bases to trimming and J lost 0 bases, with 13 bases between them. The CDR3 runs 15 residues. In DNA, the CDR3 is TGTGCCAGCAGCATCAGACCGATACTGAACACTGAAGCTTTCTTT. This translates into CASSIRPILNTEAFF.

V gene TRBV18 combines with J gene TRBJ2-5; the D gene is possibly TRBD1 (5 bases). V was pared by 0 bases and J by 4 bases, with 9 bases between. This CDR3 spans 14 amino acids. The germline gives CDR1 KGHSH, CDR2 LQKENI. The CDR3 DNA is TGTGCCAGCTCACCACCAGGGGTTGGAGAGACCCAGTACTTC. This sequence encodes CASSPPGVGETQYF.

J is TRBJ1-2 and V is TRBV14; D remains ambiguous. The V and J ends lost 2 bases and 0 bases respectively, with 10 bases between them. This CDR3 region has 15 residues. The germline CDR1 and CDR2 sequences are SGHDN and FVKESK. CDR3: CASSQMSGTNYGYTF. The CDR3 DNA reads TGTGCCAGCAGCCAAATGTCTGGAACTAACTATGGCTACACCTTC. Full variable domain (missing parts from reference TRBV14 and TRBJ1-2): EAGVTQFPSHSVIEKGQTVTLRCDPISGHDNLYWYRRVMGKEIKFLLHFVKESKQDESGMPNNRFLAERTGGTYSTLKVQPAELEDSGVYFCASSQMSGTNYGYTFGSGTRLTVV.

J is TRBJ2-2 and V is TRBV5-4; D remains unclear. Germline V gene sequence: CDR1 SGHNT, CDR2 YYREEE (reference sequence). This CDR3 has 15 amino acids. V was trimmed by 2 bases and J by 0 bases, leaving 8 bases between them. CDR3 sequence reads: CASSFETPNTGELFF. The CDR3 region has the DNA TGTGCCAGCAGCTTCGAGACACCGAACACCGGGGAGCTGTTTTTT.